These T cell receptor beta chains were read from a single sample in a study of blood T cell repertoires in COVID-19. Some clones are missing from TCRdb's copy, which holds only in-frame ones; the method was immunoSEQ multiplex PCR. The sample includes about 98,000 clones, 81% of them seen just once. The sample taken for sequencing was peripheral blood. These receptors came from an elderly woman with acute or convalescent COVID-19. Both conserved end residues are part of each CDR3. The D gene is left open where the match is weak. Not all rows give a size; the values are once, few, many and, for expanded clones, a class.

size: .; J: TRBJ2-5; D: TRBD1; V: TRBV7-2; CDR3: CASSPMTGGSETQYF; DNA: TGTGCCAGCAGCCCGATGACAGGGGGCTCGGAGACCCAGTACTTC
size: .; J: TRBJ2-3; D: TRBD2; V: TRBV9; CDR3: CASSSPVMASGSADTQYF; DNA: TGTGCCAGCAGCTCCCCCGTTATGGCTAGCGGGTCCGCAGATACGCAGTATTTT
size: .; J: TRBJ2-1; D: TRBD2; V: TRBV3-1/TRBV3-2; CDR3: CASSQDWRGGADEQFF; DNA: TGTGCCAGCAGCCAAGATTGGCGCGGGGGGGCGGATGAGCAGTTCTTC
size: few; J: TRBJ1-5; D: .; V: TRBV28; CDR3: CASSVPGQGSQPQHF; DNA: TGTGCCAGCAGTGTTCCGGGACAAGGCTCTCAGCCCCAGCATTTT
size: .; J: TRBJ1-2; D: .; V: TRBV6-2/TRBV6-3; CDR3: CASSYAAGNYGYTF; DNA: TGTGCCAGCAGTTACGCGGCAGGGAACTATGGCTACACCTTC
size: .; J: TRBJ1-1; D: TRBD1; V: TRBV7-2; CDR3: CASSSEGTGAEAFF; DNA: TGTGCCAGCAGCTCCGAAGGGACAGGGGCTGAAGCTTTCTTT
size: once; J: TRBJ1-1; D: .; V: TRBV6-5; CDR3: CASTRGKNTEAFF; DNA: TGTGCCAGCACCCGCGGCAAGAACACTGAAGCTTTCTTT
size: few; J: TRBJ1-1; D: TRBD1; V: TRBV23-1; CDR3: CASSQKDRGDTEAFF; DNA: TGCGCCAGCAGTCAGAAAGACAGGGGGGACACTGAAGCTTTCTTT
size: .; J: TRBJ2-3; D: .; V: TRBV27; CDR3: CATPRDPWHDTQYF; DNA: TGTGCCACCCCCCGGGATCCTTGGCATGATACGCAGTATTTT
size: .; J: TRBJ2-3; D: TRBD2; V: TRBV6-2/TRBV6-3; CDR3: CASSYPGLAGENPSTDTQYF; DNA: TGTGCCAGCAGTTACCCGGGACTAGCGGGGGAAAACCCAAGCACAGATACGCAGTATTTT
size: .; J: TRBJ2-4; D: TRBD1; V: TRBV7-9; CDR3: CASSLGGQNYVQYF; DNA: TGTGCCAGCAGCTTAGGGGGACAGAATTATGTTCAGTACTTC
size: .; J: TRBJ1-1; D: .; V: TRBV6-2/TRBV6-3; CDR3: CASSYDGGGRDTEAFF; DNA: TGTGCCAGCAGTTACGACGGGGGAGGGAGGGACACTGAAGCTTTCTTT
size: .; J: TRBJ1-1; D: .; V: TRBV6-5; CDR3: CASIRRTGNTEAFF; DNA: TGTGCCAGCATTAGAAGAACAGGGAACACTGAAGCTTTCTTT
size: once; J: TRBJ2-7; D: TRBD1; V: TRBV2; CDR3: CASRRDRDRDEQYF; DNA: TGTGCCAGCAGACGAGACAGGGACCGAGACGAGCAGTACTTC
size: once; J: TRBJ1-2; D: TRBD1; V: TRBV28; CDR3: CASRPQGAGGYTF; DNA: TGTGCCAGCAGACCCCAGGGGGCGGGGGGCTACACCTTC
size: once; J: TRBJ1-2; D: .; V: TRBV28; CDR3: CASSSGGDGYTF; DNA: TGTGCCAGCTCATCGGGGGGGGACGGCTACACCTTC
size: once; J: TRBJ1-5; D: .; V: TRBV12-3/TRBV12-4; CDR3: CASSYRTDQPQHF; DNA: TGTGCCAGCAGTTACAGAACCGATCAGCCCCAGCATTTT
size: .; J: TRBJ2-5; D: .; V: TRBV18; CDR3: CASSLLLQETQYF; DNA: TGTGCCAGCTCCTTACTACTCCAAGAGACCCAGTACTTC
size: .; J: TRBJ2-6; D: TRBD2; V: TRBV2; CDR3: CASILAGGTGANVLTF; DNA: TGTGCCAGTATTCTAGCGGGGGGAACTGGGGCCAACGTCCTGACTTTC
size: few; J: TRBJ1-1; D: TRBD1; V: TRBV6-5; CDR3: CASSHRGDTEAFF; DNA: TGTGCCAGCAGTCACAGGGGTGACACTGAAGCTTTCTTT
size: .; J: TRBJ2-3; D: TRBD2; V: TRBV6-2/TRBV6-3; CDR3: CASSYWAILAADTQYF; DNA: TGTGCCAGCAGTTACTGGGCGATTCTAGCGGCAGATACGCAGTATTTT
size: .; J: TRBJ2-1; D: TRBD1; V: TRBV28; CDR3: CASTRGGADRGNEQFF; DNA: TGTGCCAGCACGAGAGGGGGAGCGGACAGGGGTAATGAGCAGTTCTTC
size: .; J: TRBJ2-1; D: .; V: TRBV29-1; CDR3: CSVARSSYNEQFF; DNA: TGCAGCGTAGCGCGAAGCTCCTACAATGAGCAGTTCTTC
size: .; J: TRBJ1-2; D: TRBD1; V: TRBV2; CDR3: CASSRTGGFYTF; DNA: TGTGCCAGCAGTAGGACAGGGGGCTTCTACACCTTC
size: .; J: TRBJ1-1; D: .; V: TRBV6-5; CDR3: CASSPSPWAEAFF; DNA: TGTGCCAGCAGTCCCTCACCCTGGGCCGAAGCTTTCTTT
size: .; J: TRBJ2-5; D: TRBD1; V: TRBV7-7; CDR3: CASSPGTGGQETQYF; DNA: TGTGCCAGCAGCCCCGGGACAGGGGGCCAGGAGACCCAGTACTTC
size: .; J: TRBJ1-2; D: TRBD1; V: TRBV5-1; CDR3: CASSLVQGAQGYTF; DNA: TGCGCCAGCAGCTTGGTGCAGGGGGCGCAGGGCTACACCTTC
size: few; J: TRBJ1-1; D: TRBD1; V: TRBV27; CDR3: CASSTTRDRGRRTEAFF; DNA: TGTGCCAGCAGCACTACCCGGGACAGGGGGCGGAGGACTGAAGCTTTCTTT
size: .; J: TRBJ1-6; D: TRBD1; V: TRBV5-4; CDR3: CASSSTGIRSPLHF; DNA: TGTGCCAGCAGCTCGACAGGGATCCGGTCACCCCTCCACTTT
size: .; J: TRBJ1-4; D: .; V: TRBV10-3; CDR3: CAISDFSERGGGQEKLFF; DNA: TGTGCCATCAGTGACTTCTCGGAGCGAGGCGGGGGCCAGGAAAAACTGTTTTTT
size: .; J: TRBJ1-1; D: .; V: TRBV29-1; CDR3: CSVTLGVTEAFF; DNA: TGCAGCGTTACCCTAGGGGTAACTGAAGCTTTCTTT